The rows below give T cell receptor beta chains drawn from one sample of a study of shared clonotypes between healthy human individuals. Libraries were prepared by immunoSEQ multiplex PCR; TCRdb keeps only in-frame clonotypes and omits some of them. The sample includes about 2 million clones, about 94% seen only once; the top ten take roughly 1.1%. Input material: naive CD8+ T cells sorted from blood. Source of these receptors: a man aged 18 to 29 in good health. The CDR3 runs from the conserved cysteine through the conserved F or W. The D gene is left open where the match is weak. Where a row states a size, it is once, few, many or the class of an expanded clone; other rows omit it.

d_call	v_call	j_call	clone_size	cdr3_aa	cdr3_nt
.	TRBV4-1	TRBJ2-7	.	CASSQTGTPEQYF	TGCGCCAGCAGCCAGACCGGGACTCCGGAGCAGTACTTC
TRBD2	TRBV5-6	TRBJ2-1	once	CASSIPLAGEDNEQFF	TGTGCCAGCAGCATCCCACTAGCGGGGGAAGACAATGAGCAGTTCTTC
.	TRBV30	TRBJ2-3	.	CAWSVGTASTDTQYF	TGTGCCTGGAGTGTGGGCACAGCTAGCACAGATACGCAGTATTTT
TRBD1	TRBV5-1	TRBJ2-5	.	CASSLGQGIGGETQYF	TGCGCCAGCAGCTTGGGACAGGGGATAGGAGGGGAGACCCAGTACTTC
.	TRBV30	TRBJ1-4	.	CAWSAGTEKLFF	TGTGCCTGGAGTGCAGGGACGGAAAAACTGTTTTTT
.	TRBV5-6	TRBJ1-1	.	CASSLGSPGLEAFF	TGTGCCAGCAGCTTGGGTTCTCCGGGACTGGAAGCTTTCTTT
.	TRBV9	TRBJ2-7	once	CASSRGTEFYEQYF	TGTGCCAGCAGCCGCGGGACAGAGTTCTACGAGCAGTACTTC
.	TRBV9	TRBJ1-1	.	CASSVGAVNTEAFF	TGTGCCAGCAGCGTAGGGGCAGTGAACACTGAAGCTTTCTTT
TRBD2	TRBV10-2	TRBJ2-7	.	CASSESRLADSYEQYF	TGCGCCAGCAGTGAGAGTCGCCTAGCGGATTCCTACGAGCAGTACTTC
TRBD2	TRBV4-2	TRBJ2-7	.	CASSQDRSGGLGQYF	TGTGCCAGCAGCCAAGATCGAAGCGGGGGCCTCGGGCAGTACTTC
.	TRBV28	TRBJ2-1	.	CASSLGWNEQFF	TGTGCCAGCAGTCTGGGTTGGAATGAGCAGTTCTTC
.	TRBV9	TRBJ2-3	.	CASSVEGAGDTQYF	TGTGCCAGCAGCGTGGAGGGGGCAGGAGATACGCAGTATTTT
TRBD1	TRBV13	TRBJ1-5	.	CASSQYGTGINQPQHF	TGTGCCAGCAGCCAATACGGGACAGGCATTAATCAGCCCCAGCATTTT
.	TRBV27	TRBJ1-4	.	CASSSRIATNEKLFF	TGTGCCAGCAGTTCGCGAATTGCAACTAATGAAAAACTGTTTTTT
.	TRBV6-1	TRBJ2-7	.	CASVRGTYEQYF	TGTGCCAGCGTCCGCGGTACCTACGAGCAGTACTTC
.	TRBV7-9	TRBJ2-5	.	CASSLIPKAAETQYF	TGTGCCAGCAGCCTAATCCCTAAGGCGGCGGAGACCCAGTACTTC
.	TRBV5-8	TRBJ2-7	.	CASSLTGTEGEQYF	TGTGCCAGCAGCTTGACAGGGACTGAGGGGGAGCAGTACTTC
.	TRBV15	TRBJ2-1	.	CATSRSSGPPYNEQFF	TGTGCCACCAGCAGAAGTAGCGGTCCCCCCTACAATGAGCAGTTCTTC
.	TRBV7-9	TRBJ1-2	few	CASSSAGVNYGYTF	TGTGCCAGCAGCTCTGCGGGCGTGAACTATGGCTACACCTTC
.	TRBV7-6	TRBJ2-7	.	CASSLGTAAYEQYF	TGTGCCAGCAGCTTAGGGACAGCAGCCTACGAGCAGTACTTC
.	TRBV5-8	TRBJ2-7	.	CATRTGGGYEQYF	TGTGCCACCCGGACAGGAGGGGGTTACGAGCAGTACTTC
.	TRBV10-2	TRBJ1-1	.	CASKAQDGHTEAFF	TGCGCCAGCAAAGCTCAGGACGGACACACTGAAGCTTTCTTT
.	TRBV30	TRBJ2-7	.	CAWSVGGTEQYF	TGTGCCTGGAGTGTAGGCGGGACCGAGCAGTACTTC
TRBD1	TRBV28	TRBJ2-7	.	CASSSVGQGKSEQYF	TGTGCCAGCAGTTCGGTCGGACAGGGAAAGAGCGAGCAGTACTTC
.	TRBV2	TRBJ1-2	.	CASNSGATNYGYTF	TGTGCCAGCAACTCCGGAGCAACAAACTATGGCTACACCTTC
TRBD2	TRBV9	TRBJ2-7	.	CASSASGTSGYEQYF	TGTGCCAGCAGCGCGTCCGGGACTAGCGGATACGAGCAGTACTTC
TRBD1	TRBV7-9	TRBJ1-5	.	CASSATGTGYSNQPQHF	TGTGCCAGCAGCGCTACCGGGACAGGGTATAGCAATCAGCCCCAGCATTTT
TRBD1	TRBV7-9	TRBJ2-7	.	CASSKVQGVSSEQYF	TGTGCCAGCAGCAAGGTCCAGGGGGTATCCTCCGAGCAGTACTTC
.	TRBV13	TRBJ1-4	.	CASSIGALGTNEKLFF	TGTGCCAGCAGCATCGGGGCCCTGGGGACTAATGAAAAACTGTTTTTT
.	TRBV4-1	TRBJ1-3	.	CASSRSTGISGNTIYF	TGCGCCAGCAGCCGATCTACGGGGATCTCTGGAAACACCATATATTTT
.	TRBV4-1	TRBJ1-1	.	CASSQAQGLEAFF	TGCGCCAGCAGCCAAGCACAGGGCCTTGAAGCTTTCTTT
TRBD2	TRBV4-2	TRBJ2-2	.	CASRRVAGDTGELFF	TGTGCCAGCAGGAGGGTGGCGGGAGACACCGGGGAGCTGTTTTTT
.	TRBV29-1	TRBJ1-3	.	CSVGGTVNSGNTIYF	TGCAGCGTCGGAGGGACGGTGAACTCTGGAAACACCATATATTTT
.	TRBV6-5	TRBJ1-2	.	CASSYAPQDYGYTF	TGTGCCAGCAGTTACGCCCCACAGGATTATGGCTACACCTTC
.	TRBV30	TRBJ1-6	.	CAWTVTHTSSGSPLHF	TGTGCCTGGACTGTAACGCACACTTCCTCTGGGTCACCCCTCCACTTT
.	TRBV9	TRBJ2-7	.	CASSLNDGYEQYF	TGTGCCAGCAGCTTAAACGACGGTTACGAGCAGTACTTC
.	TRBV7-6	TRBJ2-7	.	CASTGLGDEQYF	TGTGCCAGCACGGGCCTAGGGGACGAGCAGTACTTC
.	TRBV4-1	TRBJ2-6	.	CASSHQQGSGANVLTF	TGCGCCAGCAGCCACCAACAGGGATCTGGGGCCAACGTCCTGACTTTC
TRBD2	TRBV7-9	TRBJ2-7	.	CASSLGGGSSYEQYF	TGTGCCAGCAGCTTAGGGGGGGGGAGCTCCTACGAGCAGTACTTC
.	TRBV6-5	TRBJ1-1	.	CASSSPWDTEALF	TGTGCCAGCAGTTCCCCTTGGGACACTGAAGCTCTCTTT
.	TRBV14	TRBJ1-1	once	CASSQDQEVNTEAFF	TGTGCCAGCAGCCAAGATCAAGAGGTGAACACTGAAGCTTTCTTT
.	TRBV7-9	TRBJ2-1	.	CASSWNEQFF	TGTGCCAGCAGTTGGAATGAGCAGTTCTTC
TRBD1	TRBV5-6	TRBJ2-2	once	CASSLEAGGTGELFF	TGTGCCAGCAGCTTGGAAGCAGGGGGCACCGGGGAGCTGTTTTTT
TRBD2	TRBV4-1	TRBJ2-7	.	CASSQHLAGSEMWQYF	TGCGCCAGCAGCCAGCACTTAGCGGGATCCGAGATGTGGCAGTACTTC
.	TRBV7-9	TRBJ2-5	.	CASSSERDRNSGTQYF	TGTGCCAGCAGCTCTGAGCGGGACAGGAACTCAGGGACCCAGTACTTC
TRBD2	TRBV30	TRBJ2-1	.	CAWRSAGVAYNEQFF	TGTGCCTGGAGGTCGGCGGGAGTCGCCTACAATGAGCAGTTCTTC
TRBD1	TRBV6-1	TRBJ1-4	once	CASSDLGTGNEKLFF	TGTGCCAGCAGTGATCTTGGGACAGGGAATGAAAAACTGTTTTTT
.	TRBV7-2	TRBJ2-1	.	CASSPANYNEQFF	TGTGCCAGCAGCCCTGCCAACTACAATGAGCAGTTCTTC